Following are 23 T cell receptor beta chains from one sample sequenced in a study of PD-L1 blockade in urothelial cancer. Measured with immunoSEQ multiplex PCR; TCRdb has only the in-frame clones, and not every one. This sample has about 83,000 clones; roughly 87% occur once, and the top ten carry 5% to 6%. The specimen comprised PBMCs, sampled around atezolizumab (anti-PD-L1) treatment. Receptor source: an older woman with urothelial cancer.

This clone has a single count. The chain employs TRBV5-1 and TRBJ2-6; the D is unclear. Trimming stripped 5 bases from V and 0 bases from J, with 9 bases between. This CDR3 contains 15 residues. The germline V gene encodes CDR1 SGHRS and CDR2 YFSETQ. Here the CDR3 DNA reads TGCGCCAGCAGTCCGAGGCACTCTGGGGCCAACGTCCTGACTTTC. It yields the protein CASSPRHSGANVLTF. Using reference TRBV5-1 and TRBJ2-6 for the parts outside the CDR3, the full variable domain is KAGVTQTPRYLIKTRGQQVTLSCSPISGHRSVSWYQQTPGQGLQFLFEYFSETQRNKGNFPGRFSGRQFSNSRSEMNVSTLELGDSALYLCASSPRHSGANVLTFGAGSRLTVL.

This clone was observed a handful of times. This chain uses TRBV6-1 with TRBJ1-5, with 8 bases matching TRBD1. The CDR3 has 15 amino acids. J gave up 3 bases and V 6 bases, and 7 bases lay outside the gene matches. CDR1 and CDR2 from the germline V gene are MNHNS and SASEGT. The DNA for the CDR3 is TGTGCCAGCAGGAAGGACAGGGCGAACAATCAGCCCCAGCATTTT. Its translation: CASRKDRANNQPQHF.

V gene TRBV4-1 combines with J gene TRBJ2-7, with TRBD2 matching over 8 bases. Germline CDR1 is MGHRA and CDR2 is YSYEKL. After removal of 0 bases from V and 4 bases from J, the junction contained 14 bases not matched to a gene. CDR3 size: 18 residues. The CDR3 sequence: CASSQDFRLARSLYEQYF. In nucleotides, the CDR3 is TGCGCCAGCAGCCAAGATTTCAGACTAGCGCGTTCATTATACGAGCAGTACTTC.

This chain joins TRBV5-1 and TRBJ1-2; D might be TRBD1 (5 bases). CDR1 is SGHRS, CDR2 YFSETQ, per germline. There are 14 residues in the CDR3. With 2 bases removed from V and 7 bases from J, the gap between germline ends came to 15 bases. CDR3 sequence: CASSLEGAMGGYTF. CDR3 nucleotide sequence: TGCGCCAGCAGCTTAGAAGGGGCGATGGGTGGCTACACCTTC.

This rearrangement joins TRBV30 to TRBJ1-1, with a weak D call TRBD1 (5 bases). CDR3 length equals 13 residues. Germline-derived CDR1 and CDR2 are GTSNPN and SVGIG (reference sequence). The V end lost 4 bases, the J end lost 12 bases, and 21 bases lay between the germline ends. The CDR3 region is CAWKPFARQKTFF. The DNA of the CDR3 is TGTGCCTGGAAGCCGTTCGCCAGACAGAAAACTTTCTTT.

The chain recombines TRBV28 with TRBJ2-7, with TRBD1 matching over 12 bases. The CDR3 loop spans 18 amino acids. The germline V gene encodes CDR1 MDHEN and CDR2 SYDVKM. Losses at the gene ends were 6 bases for V and 2 bases for J; bases not matched to a gene: 14. The CDR3 DNA sequence: TGTGCCAGCAGCTACCGGGACAGGGGGCCCTTTTTTCCCTACGAGCAGTACTTC. Translation gives CASSYRDRGPFFPYEQYF.

This clone has more than one count but fewer than ten. The gene calls are TRBV28 and TRBJ2-2; no firm D call. The CDR3 covers 16 residues. CDR1 is MDHEN and CDR2 is SYDVKM in the germline V gene. Trimming stripped 1 base from V and 3 bases from J, with 12 bases between. CDR3 in amino acids: CASSLSPSQYTGELFF. The CDR3, as DNA: TGTGCCAGCAGTTTATCCCCTAGTCAGTACACCGGGGAGCTGTTTTTT.

The CDR3 loop reads CASSERSLVGAYEQYF. The CDR3 bases are TGTGCCAGCAGTGAAAGGAGTCTCGTCGGGGCCTACGAGCAGTACTTC. This chain connects TRBV6-1 to TRBJ2-7; TRBD2 might be the D (5 bases). Germline CDR1 reads MNHNS; CDR2 reads SASEGT. The CDR3 runs to 16 residues. The V end was cut by 2 bases, the J end by 2 bases, with 16 bases between.

The genes are TRBV5-7 and TRBJ2-4; 10 bases agree with TRBD1. TRBV5-7 is an open reading frame whose function is uncertain. The CDR3 length is 11 residues. V was clipped by 4 bases and J by 15 bases; unmatched bases: 4. The CDR3 is CASSVRDRGYF. The CDR3 region has the DNA TGTGCCAGCAGCGTCCGGGACAGGGGGTACTTC.

The chain employs TRBV15 and TRBJ2-5, with D maybe TRBD2 (6 bases). The germline V gene has CDR1 LNHNV and CDR2 YYDKDF (reference sequence). This CDR3 region has 15 residues. V shed 0 bases and J shed 5 bases, with 13 bases lying between them. DNA of the CDR3: TGTGCCACCAGCAGAGATCCGGGGGTAATGGAGACCCAGTACTTC. As protein: CATSRDPGVMETQYF.

This clone was seen once. This chain links TRBV6-5 with TRBJ2-7; 9 bases line up with TRBD1. This CDR3 is built from 15 residues. CDR1 is MNHEY, CDR2 SVGAGI, per germline. The J segment lost 2 bases and the V segment lost 3 bases, leaving 5 bases of the junction unmatched. CDR3 nucleotides: TGTGCCAGCAGTTATACCGGGACAGGGACCTACGAGCAGTACTTC. Translation gives CASSYTGTGTYEQYF.

The table lists this clone with a count of one. The chain has TRBV27 and TRBJ2-1; possible D gene TRBD2, 5 bases. CDR3 length equals 13 residues. Trimming cost V 5 bases and J 4 bases, with 9 bases left between them. The germline CDR1 and CDR2 sequences are MNHEY and SMNVEV (reference sequence). CDR3 bases: TGTGCCAGCAGTCCCCGGACTTACAATGAGCAGTTCTTC. Translated: CASSPRTYNEQFF.

The J gene is TRBJ2-7, the V gene TRBV29-1, with TRBD2 matching 8 bases. This CDR3 has 14 amino acids. The junction had 10 bases not matched to a gene; V was cut back by 4 bases and J by 5 bases. The germline V gene encodes CDR1 SQVTM and CDR2 ANQGSEA. CDR3 sequence: CSVVFGRGVDEQYF. CDR3 sequence (DNA): TGCAGCGTTGTCTTTGGGCGGGGGGTTGACGAGCAGTACTTC.

J is TRBJ1-2 and V is TRBV6-5; 8 nucleotides line up with TRBD1. The CDR3 totals 13 residues. V lost 6 bases to trimming and J lost 4 bases; unmatched junction nucleotides: 4. The V gene's germline CDR1 is MNHEY and CDR2 SVGAGI. CDR3 loop: CASSLTGAYGYTF. The CDR3 DNA is TGTGCCAGCAGCCTGACAGGGGCCTATGGCTACACCTTC.

The table lists this clone with a count of one. This chain connects TRBV7-9 to TRBJ1-1, with D unclear. The CDR3 contains 15 residues. V was pared by 2 bases and J by 1 base, with 11 bases between. CDR1 SEHNR and CDR2 FQNEAQ come from the germline V gene (reference sequence). CDR3 coding DNA: TGTGCCAGCAGCTTAACACCATTCCCGAACACTGAAGCTTTCTTT. Residues: CASSLTPFPNTEAFF.

This clone was picked up a small number of times. This rearrangement joins TRBV7-2 to TRBJ2-7; 10 nucleotides match TRBD2. The V gene's germline CDR1 is SGHTA and CDR2 FQGNSA. The length of the CDR3 is 15 residues. Trimming cost V 5 bases and J 1 base; bases outside gene matches: 5. CDR3 nucleotide sequence: TGTGCCAGCAGCGTCCTAGCGGGAGCATCCTACGAGCAGTACTTC. It is translated as CASSVLAGASYEQYF.

The chain employs TRBV2 and TRBJ2-5, with a tentative D call TRBD1 (6 bases). The CDR3 has 14 amino acids. Trimming cost V 8 bases and J 3 bases, with 16 bases left between them. CDR1 and CDR2 from the germline V gene are SNHLY and FYNNEI. The chain's CDR3 is CASVRDNGEETQYF. DNA for the CDR3: TGTGCCAGCGTCCGGGACAACGGGGAAGAGACCCAGTACTTC.

The rearrangement links TRBV5-5 to TRBJ2-1, with 12 bases identical to TRBD2. The J segment lost 2 bases and the V segment lost 4 bases, leaving 4 bases of the junction unmatched. The CDR3 length is 16 residues. Germline-derived CDR1 and CDR2 are SGHKS and YYEKEE (reference sequence). The CDR3 spells CASSPRTSGTYNEQFF. In nucleotides, the CDR3 is TGTGCCAGCAGCCCCCGGACTAGCGGGACCTACAATGAGCAGTTCTTC.

The chain couples TRBV9 to TRBJ2-5; D is perhaps TRBD2 (5 bases). V was shortened by 4 bases and J by 1 base, with 14 bases between the two germline ends. Per germline, CDR1 SGDLS and CDR2 YYNGEE. The CDR3 consists of 15 residues. The CDR3 is CASSSAGGLQETQYF. The CDR3 DNA reads as TGTGCCAGCAGCTCTGCCGGCGGGCTCCAAGAGACCCAGTACTTC.

The chain combines TRBV10-3 with TRBJ2-7, with TRBD2 identical over 10 bases. J was trimmed by 3 bases and V by 2 bases; bases with no gene match: 4. Germline CDR1 and CDR2: ENHRY and SYGVKD. CDR3 length: 15 amino acids. The CDR3 reads CAISETASGSYEQYF. The CDR3 coding sequence is TGTGCCATCAGTGAGACGGCTAGCGGGAGCTACGAGCAGTACTTC.

The chain links TRBV5-7 to TRBJ2-7; D possibly corresponds to TRBD2 (5 bases). TRBV5-7 is identified as an open reading frame with a role that is uncertain. There are 17 residues in the CDR3. V lost 0 bases and J lost 1, with 17 bases in between. CDR3 sequence (DNA): TGTGCCAGCAGCTTGGCCGGGAAGACTATAGATTCCTACGAGCAGTACTTC. Translating it yields CASSLAGKTIDSYEQYF.

The chain combines TRBV29-1 with TRBJ1-4, with D unclear. V gave up 4 bases and J gave up 0 bases, with 3 bases separating them. This CDR3 comprises 12 residues. Germline CDR1 and CDR2: SQVTM and ANQGSEA. The CDR3 DNA follows: TGCAGCGTTGTCACAACTAATGAAAAACTGTTTTTT. Its translation is CSVVTTNEKLFF.

The rearrangement links TRBV7-8 to TRBJ2-2, with 14 bases identical to TRBD2. The CDR3 has 19 amino acids. V shed 2 bases and J 4 bases; nucleotides not matched to a gene: 9. The germline V gene has CDR1 SGHVS and CDR2 FQNEAQ. CDR3 loop: CASSLPRTSGGTSTGELFF. The CDR3 DNA reads TGTGCCAGCAGCTTACCCCGGACTAGCGGGGGGACCAGCACCGGGGAGCTGTTTTTT.